This T cell receptor beta chain was sequenced during a study of cytomegalovirus exposure and HLA in healthy donors. Losses at the gene ends were 2 bases for V and 7 bases for J; bases not matched to a gene: 5. The CDR3 is 14 residues long. Per germline, CDR1 SGHRS and CDR2 YFSETQ. As for the donors, each was a healthy bone marrow donor. This clone appeared a single time. The antigen is unknown. The primer mix had 60 Vbeta and 13 Jbeta primers. Some clones are missing from TCRdb's copy, which holds only in-frame ones; the method was immunoSEQ multiplex PCR. The profile shows about 130,000 clones, around four fifths of them singletons. Findings and limits, study-wide: Rarity held for most TCR sequences, but there were some public TCRs that occurred in many donors. V- and J-gene trimming of TCR beta was linked (in a later analysis) to a missense DCLRE1C variant.

The source material was PBMCs. This receptor was obtained from a male donor in good health and CMV-seronegative. This rearrangement joins TRBV5-1 to TRBJ1-5; TRBD1 matches at 8 bases. This CDR3 is CASSLQGEGQPQHF. The CDR3 DNA is TGCGCCAGCAGCTTACAGGGGGAAGGACAGCCCCAGCATTTT.